Listed here are 2 T cell receptor beta chains from one sample, sequenced in a study of blood T cell repertoires in COVID-19. The assay was immunoSEQ multiplex PCR, and TCRdb's table has in-frame clones only and misses some. The profile covers 250,000 to 300,000 clones, with approximately 91% appearing a single time and 2% to 2.5% taken by the ten largest. The sequenced sample consisted of PBMCs or T cells enriched from blood (not recorded which). These receptors all come from a woman aged 40 to 49 with acute COVID-19.

V usage is TRBV7-8 and J usage is TRBJ2-3; D is possibly TRBD2 (6 bases). Deletions cut 4 bases from V and 0 bases from J, with 11 bases between. This CDR3 contains 15 residues. CDR1 is SGHVS, CDR2 FQNEAQ, per germline. In DNA form, the CDR3 reads TGTGCCAGCAGCTCGGGACTCTCGAGCACAGATACGCAGTATTTT. This translates into CASSSGLSSTDTQYF.

The gene calls are TRBV19 and TRBJ2-7; D is uncertain. In germline, CDR1 is LNHDA, CDR2 SQIVND (reference sequence). The V and J ends lost 0 bases and 0 bases respectively, with 9 bases between them. The CDR3 extends over 15 amino acids. CDR3 loop: CASSIDPRGSYEQYF. In DNA, the CDR3 is TGTGCCAGTAGTATAGACCCCAGAGGCTCCTACGAGCAGTACTTC.